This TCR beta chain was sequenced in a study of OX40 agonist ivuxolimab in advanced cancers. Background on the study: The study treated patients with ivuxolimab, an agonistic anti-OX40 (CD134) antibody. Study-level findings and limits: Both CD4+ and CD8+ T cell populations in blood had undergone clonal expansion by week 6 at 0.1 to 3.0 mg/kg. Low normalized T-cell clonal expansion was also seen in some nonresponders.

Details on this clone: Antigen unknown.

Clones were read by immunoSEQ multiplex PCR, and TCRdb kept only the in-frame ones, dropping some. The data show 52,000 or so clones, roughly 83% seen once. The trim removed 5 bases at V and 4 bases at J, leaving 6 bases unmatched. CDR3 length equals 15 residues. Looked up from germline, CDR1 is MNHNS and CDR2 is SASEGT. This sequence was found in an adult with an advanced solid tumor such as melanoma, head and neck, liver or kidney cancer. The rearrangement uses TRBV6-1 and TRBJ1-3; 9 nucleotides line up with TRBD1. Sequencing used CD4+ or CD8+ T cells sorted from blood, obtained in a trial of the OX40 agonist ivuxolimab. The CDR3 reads CASSRDREAGNTIYF. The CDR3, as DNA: TGTGCCAGCAGTCGGGACAGGGAGGCAGGAAACACCATATATTTT.